In this sample, the clone carrying this T cell receptor (beta chain) turned up a few times. Its antigen remains unknown. cDNA carried unique molecular identifiers, and a universal primer site was added by template switching. Each CDR3 protein gets one entry after TCRdb re-called the 5' RACE reads with MiXCR. The data show some 790,000 distinct CDR3 sequences, roughly 18% seen once. V lost 10 bases to trimming and J lost 6 bases, with 26 bases between them. Germline V gives CDR1 MNHNS, CDR2 SASEGT. CDR3 size: 16 residues. This record belongs to a study of identical twins. Whole-study findings and limits: Insertions were fewer in abundant cord blood beta clonotypes, whereas memory repertoires showed none of this pattern.

This sample also belongs to another study, concerning T cells expressing NK-cell markers. That work adds: T cells sorted in several experiments were restricted to alpha-beta TCR T cells by an anti-gamma-delta TCR antibody. The CD3+CD56-NKG2C+ fraction of a few donors was also led by these clonotypes.

The sequencing input was PBMCs. This chain joins TRBV6-1 and TRBJ2-3; possibly TRBD1 for D (9 bases). This receptor was obtained from a woman between 18 and 29 years old in good health. The CDR3 sequence: CATGTGWSSGLDTQYF. Written as DNA, the CDR3 is TGTGCCACTGGGACAGGGTGGTCTAGCGGGCTGGATACGCAGTATTTT.